The 30 T cell receptor beta chains reported below all come from one sample, sequenced in a study of OX40 agonist ivuxolimab in advanced cancers. Only in-frame clones appear in the TCRdb table, and some are missing; sequencing was by immunoSEQ multiplex PCR. This sample has over 45,000 clones, with 65% to 85% found just once. This sample comprised CD4+ or CD8+ T cells sorted from blood, obtained in a trial of the OX40 agonist ivuxolimab. The receptors shown here come from an adult with an advanced solid tumor such as melanoma, head and neck, liver or kidney cancer.

This chain links TRBV19 with TRBJ1-5, with D unresolved. The CDR3 is made up of 17 amino acids. Trimming stripped 1 base from V and 7 bases from J, with 20 bases between. The germline gives CDR1 LNHDA, CDR2 SQIVND (reference sequence). The CDR3 DNA reads TGTGCCAGTAGTATAGGGGGTCGAAGGGTTAAGGGCCAGCCCCAGCATTTT. Its protein is CASSIGGRRVKGQPQHF.

Written as DNA, the CDR3 is TGTGCCAGCAGCTTTAGAGGACAGGGTCTCTACGAGCAGTACTTC. Translated: CASSFRGQGLYEQYF. This chain connects TRBV9 to TRBJ2-7; TRBD1 aligns across 8 bases. The CDR3 extends over 15 amino acids. Trimming cost V 4 bases and J 3 bases; bases outside gene matches: 9. Germline V gives CDR1 SGDLS, CDR2 YYNGEE.

This clone turned up a few times. This chain links TRBV5-1 with TRBJ1-6, with D unclear. Trimming shortened V by 2 bases and J by 8 bases, and 14 bases separated the two germline ends. The length of the CDR3 is 15 residues. The V gene's germline CDR1 is SGHRS and CDR2 YFSETQ. CDR3: CASSLNGVRDSPLHF. The CDR3 DNA is TGCGCCAGCAGCTTAAATGGGGTCCGGGATTCACCCCTCCACTTT.

The chain has TRBV5-6 and TRBJ1-2; the D is unclear. The ends were cut back, 7 bases at V and 5 bases at J, with 33 bases in the middle. CDR3 length: 19 amino acids. Germline V lookup: CDR1 SGHDT, CDR2 YYEEEE. CDR3 region: CASGPRSTAVYRSWYGYTF. CDR3 sequence (DNA): TGTGCCAGCGGACCCCGATCTACGGCGGTTTATCGATCGTGGTATGGCTACACCTTC.

The chain links TRBV5-5 to TRBJ2-1, with 9 bases lining up with TRBD1. Unmatched junction bases numbered 6, after V lost 5 bases and J lost 0 bases. This CDR3 contains 16 residues. Germline CDR1 reads SGHKS; CDR2 reads YYEKEE (reference sequence). For the CDR3, the DNA is TGTGCCAGCAGTCCGGGACAGGGAAGCTCCTACAATGAGCAGTTCTTC. Encoded protein: CASSPGQGSSYNEQFF.

This sequence joins TRBV19 and TRBJ1-1; D unresolved. The CDR3 covers 13 residues. Germline values: CDR1 LNHDA, CDR2 SQIVND (reference sequence). The V and J ends lost 6 bases and 8 bases respectively, with 16 bases between them. The chain's CDR3 is CASSTNGFHEAFF. The CDR3 bases are TGTGCCAGTAGCACGAACGGGTTCCACGAAGCTTTCTTT.

The V and J genes are TRBV28 and TRBJ1-2; tentative D call: TRBD1 (5 bases). Germline values: CDR1 MDHEN, CDR2 SYDVKM. The CDR3 runs to 12 residues. V dropped 4 bases and J dropped 8 bases, with 11 bases sitting between them. DNA for the CDR3: TGTGCCAGCAGTTCCAGACAGAAGGGCTACACCTTC. Residues: CASSSRQKGYTF.

The chain combines TRBV18 with TRBJ1-2; D might be TRBD1 (5 bases). V gave up 1 base and J gave up 5 bases, with 11 bases separating them. The CDR3 spans 14 residues. Germline CDR1 is KGHSH and CDR2 is LQKENI. The DNA for the CDR3 is TGTGCCAGCTCACCACGCCCGACAGAGTATGGCTACACCTTC. Its protein is CASSPRPTEYGYTF.

This clone was recorded once. V is TRBV19 and J is TRBJ1-5, with 10 bases identical to TRBD1. The CDR3 has 17 residues. J was trimmed by 9 bases and V by 1 base; bases with no gene match: 12. CDR1 is LNHDA and CDR2 is SQIVND in the germline V gene (reference sequence). CDR3: CASSIAPGQGGVLPQHF. In DNA, the CDR3 is TGTGCCAGTAGTATAGCCCCCGGACAGGGGGGCGTTTTGCCCCAGCATTTT.

The rearrangement joins TRBV5-6 to TRBJ1-1; a weak D match, TRBD1 (5 bases). CDR3 size: 16 residues. Germline values: CDR1 SGHDT, CDR2 YYEEEE. Trimming stripped 0 bases from V and 2 bases from J, with 14 bases between. As DNA, the CDR3 is TGTGCCAGCAGCTTGGAACTTCTGGGGGTAAACACTGAAGCTTTCTTT. Translating it yields CASSLELLGVNTEAFF.

CDR3 nucleotide sequence: TGTGCCAGCTCACCAGGGCTAGCGGGAGCGGAGGATACGCAGTATTTT. Its translation is CASSPGLAGAEDTQYF. V gene TRBV18 combines with J gene TRBJ2-3; TRBD2 matches at 10 bases. Per the germline V gene, CDR1 is KGHSH and CDR2 is LQKENI. V trimming: 2 bases; J trimming: 6 bases; junction bases outside the gene matches: 8. The CDR3 extends over 16 amino acids. Full variable domain (rest looked up from reference TRBV18 and TRBJ2-3): NAGVMQNPRHLVRRRGQEARLRCSPMKGHSHVYWYRQLPEEGLKFMVYLQKENIIDESGMPKERFSAEFPKEGPSILRIQQVVRGDSAAYFCASSPGLAGAEDTQYFGPGTRLTVL.

V gene TRBV5-8 combines with J gene TRBJ1-5; TRBD1 agrees at 7 bases. Unmatched junction bases numbered 4, after V lost 0 bases and J lost 7 bases. The CDR3 runs to 14 residues. Germline values: CDR1 SGHTS, CDR2 YDEGEE. CDR3 DNA: TGTGCCAGCAGCTTGGTTACAGGGGAACAGCCCCAGCATTTT. Amino acid sequence: CASSLVTGEQPQHF.

The chain joins TRBV30 to TRBJ1-2; unclear D gene. Germline V gives CDR1 GTSNPN, CDR2 SVGIG (reference sequence). Trimming left V 0 bases short and J 12 bases short, with 20 bases between. The CDR3 runs to 14 residues. In nucleotides, the CDR3 is TGTGCCTGGAGTGTAACCCCCCCCGGGAAGGTTGACACCTTC. Its protein product is CAWSVTPPGKVDTF.

The CDR3 region is CASSPTPTLEQFF. In DNA, the CDR3 is TGTGCCAGCAGCCCTACCCCGACACTGGAGCAGTTCTTC. This chain links TRBV7-2 with TRBJ2-1, with no clear D. The CDR3 is 13 amino acids. Germline CDR1 and CDR2: SGHTA and FQGNSA. Trimming stripped 5 bases from V and 10 bases from J, with 15 bases between.

V usage is TRBV5-4 and J usage is TRBJ2-2, with D unresolved. Germline assignment: CDR1 SGHNT and CDR2 YYREEE (reference sequence). CDR3 size: 14 residues. V shed 4 bases and J shed 4 bases, with 11 bases lying between them. The CDR3 coding sequence is TGTGCCAGCAGCCCCGTCGCCACCACCGGGGAGCTGTTTTTT. Its translation is CASSPVATTGELFF.

The chain has TRBV5-4 and TRBJ2-2; D not certain. Germline CDR1 SGHNT, CDR2 YYREEE (reference sequence). The CDR3 contains 14 residues. Trimming stripped 0 bases from V and 4 bases from J, with 7 bases between. CDR3 residues: CASSLATGTGELFF. The CDR3 DNA reads as TGTGCCAGCAGCTTGGCCACGGGCACCGGGGAGCTGTTTTTT.

The chain recombines TRBV11-2 with TRBJ2-1; 11 bases match TRBD2. CDR3 size: 15 residues. Germline trimming cut 5 bases from V and 4 bases from J; bases unmatched to any gene: 4. CDR1 is SGHAT, CDR2 FQNNGV, per germline. CDR3 region: CASSPTSGTYNEQFF. CDR3 DNA sequence: TGTGCCAGCAGCCCGACTAGCGGGACATACAATGAGCAGTTCTTC.

CDR3 region: CATSRDSTTRGEATYEQYF. The DNA for the CDR3 is TGTGCCACCAGCAGAGATTCTACTACCAGGGGTGAGGCTACCTACGAGCAGTACTTC. The chain combines TRBV15 with TRBJ2-7; D may be TRBD1 (6 bases). CDR3 length: 19 residues. Between the trimmed V and J ends, which lost 0 bases and 2 bases, there was a span of 23 bases. From germline, CDR1 is LNHNV and CDR2 YYDKDF (reference sequence). The full variable domain, completed using reference TRBV15 and TRBJ2-7, is DAMVIQNPRYQVTQFGKPVTLSCSQTLNHNVMYWYQQKSSQAPKLLFHYYDKDFNNEADTPDNFQSRRPNTSFCFLDIRSPGLGDTAMYLCATSRDSTTRGEATYEQYFGPGTRLTVT.

This clone was recorded once. This chain uses TRBV5-6 with TRBJ2-7; TRBD1 matches at 9 bases. The CDR3 is 13 residues long. Germline loops: CDR1 SGHDT, CDR2 YYEEEE. V was pared by 5 bases and J by 7 bases, with 7 bases of the junction left unmatched. The CDR3 DNA reads TGTGCCAGCAGTTGGGACAGGGCCAAAGAGCAGTACTTC. The encoded protein is CASSWDRAKEQYF.

The genes are TRBV9 and TRBJ2-7; the match to TRBD2 covers 14 bases. CDR3 size: 16 residues. With V trimmed by 3 bases and J by 3 bases, 5 bases remained unmatched. Germline lookup yields CDR1 SGDLS and CDR2 YYNGEE. The CDR3 DNA sequence: TGTGCCAGCAGCGCGGGACTAGCGGGGGATGGCTACGAGCAGTACTTC. Protein: CASSAGLAGDGYEQYF.

This clone was seen only a few times. The V and J genes are TRBV7-8 and TRBJ1-6; D gene ambiguous. CDR1 SGHVS and CDR2 FQNEAQ come from the germline V gene. Trimming left V 1 base short and J 10 bases short, with 5 bases between. CDR3 length: 12 amino acids. The CDR3 DNA reads as TGTGCCAGCAGCTTAGTAGGGTCACCCCTCCACTTT. Translated: CASSLVGSPLHF.

The J gene is TRBJ2-3, the V gene TRBV27; TRBD1 aligns across 9 bases. J was trimmed by 0 bases and V by 6 bases; bases with no gene match: 7. From germline, CDR1 is MNHEY and CDR2 SMNVEV (reference sequence). This CDR3 spans 16 amino acids. The CDR3: CASSPGTGFSTDTQYF. In nucleotides, the CDR3 is TGTGCCAGCAGCCCGGGGACAGGGTTTAGCACAGATACGCAGTATTTT.

The V gene is TRBV13, the J gene TRBJ2-3; TRBD2 agrees at 9 bases. V trimming: 5 bases; J trimming: 5 bases; junction bases outside the gene matches: 14. The CDR3 is 17 amino acids. CDR1 is PRHDT, CDR2 FYEKMQ, per germline (reference sequence). CDR3: CASSRGVAGERGDTQYF. The CDR3, as DNA: TGTGCCAGCAGCCGGGGGGTAGCGGGAGAGCGGGGAGATACGCAGTATTTT. The entire variable domain, with the rest obtained from reference TRBV13 and TRBJ2-3, is as follows: AAGVIQSPRHLIKEKRETATLKCYPIPRHDTVYWYQQGPGQDPQFLISFYEKMQSDKGSIPDRFSAQQFSDYHSELNMSSLELGDSALYFCASSRGVAGERGDTQYFGPGTRLTVL.

The chain recombines TRBV6-4 with TRBJ2-3; 8 bases line up with TRBD2. This CDR3 region has 15 residues. The ends lost 4 bases at V and 6 bases at J; junction bases unmatched: 9. Germline CDR1 and CDR2: MRHNA and SNTAGT. CDR3 nucleotide sequence: TGTGCCAGCAGTGTTGACGCGGGAGGCGGGGATACGCAGTATTTT. It codes for CASSVDAGGGDTQYF.

This chain uses TRBV6-1 with TRBJ2-7; D might be TRBD2 (5 bases). Trimming shortened V by 8 bases and J by 7 bases, and 18 bases separated the two germline ends. Per the germline V gene, CDR1 is MNHNS and CDR2 is SASEGT. The CDR3 runs to 13 residues. CDR3 DNA: TGTGCCAGCTGGACTCCATATTCTATTGAGCAGTACTTC. Protein: CASWTPYSIEQYF.

This chain connects TRBV6-1 to TRBJ2-7; 8 positions agree with TRBD1. Germline values: CDR1 MNHNS, CDR2 SASEGT. The CDR3 covers 13 residues. After removal of 7 bases from V and 3 bases from J, the junction contained 5 bases not matched to a gene. The CDR3 bases are TGTGCCAGCAAGACAGGGGACAACTACGAGCAGTACTTC. Translation gives CASKTGDNYEQYF.

The rearrangement uses TRBV15 and TRBJ2-5; D gene ambiguous. The V gene lost 2 bases and the J gene lost 3 bases, with 10 bases spanning the gap. The germline gives CDR1 LNHNV, CDR2 YYDKDF (reference sequence). There are 14 residues in the CDR3. This chain's CDR3 is CATSRRAQEETQYF. The CDR3 nucleotides read TGTGCCACCAGCAGACGGGCCCAAGAAGAGACCCAGTACTTC.

This clone appeared a single time. The rearrangement uses TRBV9 and TRBJ2-5; 8 bases line up with TRBD1. Germline values: CDR1 SGDLS, CDR2 YYNGEE. The CDR3 spans 17 residues. Trimming took 4 bases from V and 3 from J; bases not matched to a gene: 14. CDR3 sequence: CASSPHRGRTGKETQYF. CDR3 nucleotide sequence: TGTGCCAGCAGCCCTCACAGAGGCAGGACAGGGAAAGAGACCCAGTACTTC.

The rearrangement uses TRBV28 and TRBJ2-7, with D perhaps TRBD2 (5 bases). The CDR3 consists of 11 residues. Per the germline V gene, CDR1 is MDHEN and CDR2 is SYDVKM. Trimming took off 7 bases at V and 2 bases at J, with 6 bases between the two ends. This CDR3 is CASTEAYEQYF. The CDR3 DNA reads TGTGCCAGCACGGAGGCCTACGAGCAGTACTTC.

The chain combines TRBV19 with TRBJ1-1; D not resolved. The germline V gene has CDR1 LNHDA and CDR2 SQIVND (reference sequence). This CDR3 has 14 residues. The V gene lost 2 bases and the J gene lost 4 bases, with 11 bases spanning the gap. DNA for the CDR3: TGTGCCAGTAGTATAAATGTGGCGGGCACTGAAGCTTTCTTT. Residues: CASSINVAGTEAFF. The whole variable domain, filled in from reference TRBV19 and TRBJ1-1, reads DGGITQSPKYLFRKEGQNVTLSCEQNLNHDAMYWYRQDPGQGLRLIYYSQIVNDFQKGDIAEGYSVSREKKESFPLTVTSAQKNPTAFYLCASSINVAGTEAFFGQGTRLTVV.